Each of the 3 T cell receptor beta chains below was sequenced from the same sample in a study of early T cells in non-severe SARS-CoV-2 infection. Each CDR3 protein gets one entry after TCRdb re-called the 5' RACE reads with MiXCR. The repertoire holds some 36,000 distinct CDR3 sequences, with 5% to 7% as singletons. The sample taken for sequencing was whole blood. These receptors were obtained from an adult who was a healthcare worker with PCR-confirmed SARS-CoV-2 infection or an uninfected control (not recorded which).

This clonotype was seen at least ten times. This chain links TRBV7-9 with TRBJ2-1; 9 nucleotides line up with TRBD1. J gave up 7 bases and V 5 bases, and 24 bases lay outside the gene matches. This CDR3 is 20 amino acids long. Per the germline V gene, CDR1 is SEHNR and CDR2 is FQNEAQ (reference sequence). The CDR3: CASSQTISLKPGQGRNEQFF. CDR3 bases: TGTGCCAGCAGCCAAACCATATCCCTAAAGCCGGGACAGGGTAGAAATGAGCAGTTCTTC.

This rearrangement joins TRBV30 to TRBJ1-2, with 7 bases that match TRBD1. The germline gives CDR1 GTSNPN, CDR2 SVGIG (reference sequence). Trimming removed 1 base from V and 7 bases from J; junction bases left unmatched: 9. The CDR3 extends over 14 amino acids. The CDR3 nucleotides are TGTGCCTGGAGTGGACCGACAGGGCTGTTTGGCTACACCTTC. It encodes CAWSGPTGLFGYTF. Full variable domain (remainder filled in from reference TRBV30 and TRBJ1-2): SQTIHQWPATLVQPVGSPLSLECTVEGTSNPNLYWYRQAAGRGLQLLFYSVGIGQISSEVPQNLSASRPQDRQFILSSKKLLLSDSGFYLCAWSGPTGLFGYTFGSGTRLTVV.

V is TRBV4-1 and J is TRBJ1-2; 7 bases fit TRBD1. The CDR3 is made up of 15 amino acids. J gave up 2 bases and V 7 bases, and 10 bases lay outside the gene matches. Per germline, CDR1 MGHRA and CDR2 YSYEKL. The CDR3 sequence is CASNPDRDRNYGYTF. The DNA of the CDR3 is TGCGCCAGCAATCCAGACAGGGATCGGAACTATGGCTACACCTTC.